This T cell receptor beta chain was identified during a study of T cell responses to AZD1222 COVID-19 vaccine. General observations from the study: None of the repertoires were sampled until the peak T cell response had passed. Nearly half of spike-specific TCRs reportedly target unmutated variant regions. Donor demographics were predominantly white British with a female majority; clonal diversity may be underestimated. Spike-specific TCR breadth and depth were elevated following two AZD1222 doses.

Using immunoSEQ multiplex PCR, the repertoire was profiled, and TCRdb retains in-frame clones only, with some absent. The sample records over 100,000 clones, 93% being singletons. A word on this clone: The target antigen is unknown. The junction and the germline gene differ at one end; a read error may be behind it.

The origin of this receptor is an adult in good health. The sample was peripheral blood, taken on day 0 of AZD1222 vaccination.

This CDR3 reads CASSLERGSPSF. The CDR3 region has the DNA TGTGCCAGCAGTTTAGAGCGCGGTTCCCCTTCCTTC. The gene calls are TRBV12-3 or TRBV12-4 and TRBJ2-7; no clear D gene. CDR3 length: 12 amino acids.